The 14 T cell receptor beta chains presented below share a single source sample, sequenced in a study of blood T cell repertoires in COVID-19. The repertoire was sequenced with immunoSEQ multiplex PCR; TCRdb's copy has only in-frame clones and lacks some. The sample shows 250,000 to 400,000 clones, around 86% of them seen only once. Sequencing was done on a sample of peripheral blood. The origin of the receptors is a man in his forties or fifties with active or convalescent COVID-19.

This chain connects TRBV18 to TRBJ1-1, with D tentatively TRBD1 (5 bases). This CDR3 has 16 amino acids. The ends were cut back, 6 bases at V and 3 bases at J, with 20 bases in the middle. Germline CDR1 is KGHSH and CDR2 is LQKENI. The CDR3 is CASSLFGGVKDTEAFF. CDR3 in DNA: TGTGCCAGCTCGCTCTTCGGGGGGGTGAAGGACACTGAAGCTTTCTTT.

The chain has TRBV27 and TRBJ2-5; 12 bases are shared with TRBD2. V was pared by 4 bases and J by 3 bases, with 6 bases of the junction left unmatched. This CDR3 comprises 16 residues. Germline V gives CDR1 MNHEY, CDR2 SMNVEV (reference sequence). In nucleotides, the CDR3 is TGTGCCAGCAGTTCGCTAGCGGGGGGGCGCGAAGAGACCCAGTACTTC. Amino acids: CASSSLAGGREETQYF.

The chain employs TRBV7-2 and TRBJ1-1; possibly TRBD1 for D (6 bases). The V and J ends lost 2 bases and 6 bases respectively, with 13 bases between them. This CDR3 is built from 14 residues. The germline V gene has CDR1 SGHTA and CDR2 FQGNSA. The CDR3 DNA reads TGTGCCAGCAGCTTACACAGGGAGACCGCTGAAGCTTTCTTT. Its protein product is CASSLHRETAEAFF.

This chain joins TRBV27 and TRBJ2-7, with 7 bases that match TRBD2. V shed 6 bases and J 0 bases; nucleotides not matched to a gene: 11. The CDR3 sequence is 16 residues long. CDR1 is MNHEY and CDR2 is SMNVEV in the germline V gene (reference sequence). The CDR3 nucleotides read TGTGCCAGCAGCCCAGGACTAGTACTTAGCTCCTACGAGCAGTACTTC. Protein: CASSPGLVLSSYEQYF.

The CDR3 sequence is CASSQPQGEGNIQYF. CDR3 bases: TGTGCCAGCAGCCAACCACAGGGCGAGGGGAACATTCAGTACTTC. The rearrangement links TRBV3-1 (or the pseudogene TRBV3-2) to TRBJ2-4, with D possibly TRBD1 on 6 matching bases. V was clipped by 2 bases and J by 7 bases, with 15 bases between them. This CDR3 spans 15 amino acids. The germline gives CDR1 LGHDT, CDR2 YNNKEL (reference sequence).

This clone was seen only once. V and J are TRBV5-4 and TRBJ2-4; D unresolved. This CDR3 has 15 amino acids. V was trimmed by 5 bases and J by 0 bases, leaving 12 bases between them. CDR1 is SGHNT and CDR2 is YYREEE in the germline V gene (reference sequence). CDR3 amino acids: CASRSFGAAKNIQYF. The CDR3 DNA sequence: TGTGCCAGCAGGTCCTTCGGAGCAGCCAAAAACATTCAGTACTTC.

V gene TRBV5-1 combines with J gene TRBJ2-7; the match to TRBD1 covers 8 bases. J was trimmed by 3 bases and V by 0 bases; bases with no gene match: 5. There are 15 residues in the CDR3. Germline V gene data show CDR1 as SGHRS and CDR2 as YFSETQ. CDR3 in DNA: TGCGCCAGCAGCTTGGATACAGGGGGTGGCTACGAGCAGTACTTC. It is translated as CASSLDTGGGYEQYF.

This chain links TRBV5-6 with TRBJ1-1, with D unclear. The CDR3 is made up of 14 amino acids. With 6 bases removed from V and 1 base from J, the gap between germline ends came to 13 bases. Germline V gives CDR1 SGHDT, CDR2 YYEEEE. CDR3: CASTFGPGNTEAFF. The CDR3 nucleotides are TGTGCCAGCACCTTTGGCCCAGGGAACACTGAAGCTTTCTTT.

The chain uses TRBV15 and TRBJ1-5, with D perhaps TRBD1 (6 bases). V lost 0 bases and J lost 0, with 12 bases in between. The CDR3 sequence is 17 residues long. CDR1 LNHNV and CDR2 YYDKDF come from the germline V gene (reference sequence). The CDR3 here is CATSRDLTGHSNQPQHF. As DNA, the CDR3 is TGTGCCACCAGCAGAGATCTGACAGGCCATAGCAATCAGCCCCAGCATTTT.

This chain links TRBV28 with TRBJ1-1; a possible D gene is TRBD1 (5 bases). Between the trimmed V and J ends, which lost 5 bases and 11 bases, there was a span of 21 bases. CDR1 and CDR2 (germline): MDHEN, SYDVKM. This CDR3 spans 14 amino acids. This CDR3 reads CASSLLRSREGAFF. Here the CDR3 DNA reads TGTGCCAGCAGTCTCCTTCGATCCAGGGAAGGGGCTTTCTTT.

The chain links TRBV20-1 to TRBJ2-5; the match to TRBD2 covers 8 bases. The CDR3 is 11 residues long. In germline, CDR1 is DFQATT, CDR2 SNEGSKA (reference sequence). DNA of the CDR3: TGCAGCGGGGGGGGCCGAGAGACCCAGTACTTC. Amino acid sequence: CSGGGRETQYF.

The CDR3 DNA is TGTGCCAGCAGCAGTACCGCGGGACGCCAAAGGGGTGAAGCTTTCTTT. As protein: CASSSTAGRQRGEAFF. V and J are TRBV7-3 and TRBJ1-1; the D gene is possibly TRBD1 (5 bases). CDR1 SGHTA and CDR2 FQGTGA come from the germline V gene. Trimming removed 5 bases from V and 7 bases from J, with 23 bases in between. The CDR3 consists of 16 residues.

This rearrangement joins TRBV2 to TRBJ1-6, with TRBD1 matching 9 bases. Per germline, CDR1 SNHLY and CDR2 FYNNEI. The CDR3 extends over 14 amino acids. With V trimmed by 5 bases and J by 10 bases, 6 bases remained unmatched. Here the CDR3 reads CASSYGQGNSPLHF. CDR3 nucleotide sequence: TGTGCCAGCAGTTACGGACAGGGGAACTCACCCCTCCACTTT.

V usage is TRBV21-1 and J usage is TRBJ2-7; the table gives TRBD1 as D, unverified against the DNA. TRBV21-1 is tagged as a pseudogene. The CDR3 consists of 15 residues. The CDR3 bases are TGTGCCAGCAGCAAAGCGCTCGAGACAGGGTTCGAGCAGTACTTC. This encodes CASSKALETGFEQYF.